This paragraph reports one T cell receptor beta chain. This entry belongs to a study of blood T cell repertoires in COVID-19. In the study overall: T cells, B-cell-depleted T cells, or PBMCs supplied cDNA or gDNA.

Sequencing used immunoSEQ multiplex PCR; TCRdb keeps in-frame clones, though not all of them. The sample lists 35,000 to 50,000 clones; approximately 82% were seen once. The sequenced sample consisted of peripheral blood. The source is a woman older than 75 with acute or convalescent COVID-19.

This CDR3 is CASSPRTGKKTEAFF. The CDR3 DNA is TGTGCCAGCTCACCACGAACAGGGAAGAAGACTGAAGCTTTCTTT. V and J are TRBV18 and TRBJ1-1; D perhaps matches TRBD1 (6 bases). V was pared by 1 base and J by 5 bases, with 14 bases between. Germline V gene data show CDR1 as KGHSH and CDR2 as LQKENI. The CDR3 covers 15 residues.